The source of this T cell receptor beta chain is a study of shared clonotypes between healthy human individuals. CD45RO-negative cells were positively selected for CCR7, leaving out terminally differentiated effector memory CD45RA+ cells. Clones were sequenced by immunoSEQ multiplex PCR, and TCRdb holds only the in-frame ones, with some missing. This sample yields approximately 2,000,000 clones, of which around 95% are seen a single time; about 1.7% belongs to the top ten. The clonotype originates from a man younger than 35 in good health. Some clones in this sample may be carry-over from other donors' samples. The source material was naive CD8+ T cells from PBMCs.

The CDR3 sequence: CATRGRINTEAFF. In DNA, the CDR3 is TGTGCCACCAGAGGACGGATAAACACTGAAGCTTTCTTT. The rearrangement links TRBV28 to TRBJ1-1; D not resolved. Deletions cut 10 bases from V and 2 bases from J, with 14 bases between. Germline V gene lookup returns CDR1 MDHEN and CDR2 SYDVKM. This CDR3 has 13 amino acids. The full variable domain, completed using reference TRBV28 and TRBJ1-1, is DVKVTQSSRYLVKRTGEKVFLECVQDMDHENMFWYRQDPGLGLRLIYFSYDVKMKEKGDIPEGYSVSREKKERFSLILESASTNQTSMYLCATRGRINTEAFFGQGTRLTVV.